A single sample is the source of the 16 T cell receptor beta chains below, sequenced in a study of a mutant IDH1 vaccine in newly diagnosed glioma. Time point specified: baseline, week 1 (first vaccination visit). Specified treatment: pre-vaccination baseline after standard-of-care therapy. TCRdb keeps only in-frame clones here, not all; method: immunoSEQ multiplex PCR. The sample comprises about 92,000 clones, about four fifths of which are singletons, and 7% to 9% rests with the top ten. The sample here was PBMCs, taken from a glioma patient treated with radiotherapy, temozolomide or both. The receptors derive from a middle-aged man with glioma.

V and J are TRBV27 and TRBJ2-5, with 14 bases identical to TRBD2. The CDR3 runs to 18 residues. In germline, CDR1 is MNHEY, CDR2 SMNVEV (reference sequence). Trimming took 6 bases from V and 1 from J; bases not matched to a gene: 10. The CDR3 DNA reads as TGTGCCAGCAGCCGGACTAGCGGGGGGTACTCGTCCCAAGAGACCCAGTACTTC. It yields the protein CASSRTSGGYSSQETQYF.

CDR3 nucleotides: TGTGCCAGCAGCTCAGGGGTCAGGGATACGCAGTATTTT. Its protein product is CASSSGVRDTQYF. The gene calls are TRBV7-6 and TRBJ2-3, with D possibly being TRBD1 (6 bases). This CDR3 has 13 residues. Germline CDR1 SGHVS, CDR2 FNYEAQ. Trimming removed 4 bases at V and 6 bases at J, with 11 bases between.

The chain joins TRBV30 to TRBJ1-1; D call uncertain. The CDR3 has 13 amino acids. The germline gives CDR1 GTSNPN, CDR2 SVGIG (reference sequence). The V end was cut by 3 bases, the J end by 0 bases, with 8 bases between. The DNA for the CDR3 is TGTGCCTGGAGAGCGGCCATGAACACTGAAGCTTTCTTT. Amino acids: CAWRAAMNTEAFF.

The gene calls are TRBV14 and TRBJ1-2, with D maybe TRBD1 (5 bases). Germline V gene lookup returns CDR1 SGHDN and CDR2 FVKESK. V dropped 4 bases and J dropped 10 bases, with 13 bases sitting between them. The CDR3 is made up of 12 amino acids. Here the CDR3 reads CASSPQAGTYTF. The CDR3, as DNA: TGTGCCAGCAGCCCCCAGGCGGGGACCTACACCTTC. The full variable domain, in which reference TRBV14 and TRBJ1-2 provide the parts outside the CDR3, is EAGVTQFPSHSVIEKGQTVTLRCDPISGHDNLYWYRRVMGKEIKFLLHFVKESKQDESGMPNNRFLAERTGGTYSTLKVQPAELEDSGVYFCASSPQAGTYTFGSGTRLTVV.

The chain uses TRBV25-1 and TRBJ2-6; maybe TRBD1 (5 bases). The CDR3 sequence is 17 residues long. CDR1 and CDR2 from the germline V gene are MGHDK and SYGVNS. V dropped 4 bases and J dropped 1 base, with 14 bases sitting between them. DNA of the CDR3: TGTGCCAGCAGTGGTCGAGCAAAGGGGTCTGGGGCCAACGTCCTGACTTTC. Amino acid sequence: CASSGRAKGSGANVLTF.

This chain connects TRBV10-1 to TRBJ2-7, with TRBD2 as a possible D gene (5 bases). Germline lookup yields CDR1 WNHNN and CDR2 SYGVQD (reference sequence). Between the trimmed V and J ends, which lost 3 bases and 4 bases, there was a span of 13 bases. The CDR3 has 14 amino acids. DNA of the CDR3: TGCGCCAGCAGTGACCTCCGCGGGCCTTACGAGCAGTACTTC. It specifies CASSDLRGPYEQYF.

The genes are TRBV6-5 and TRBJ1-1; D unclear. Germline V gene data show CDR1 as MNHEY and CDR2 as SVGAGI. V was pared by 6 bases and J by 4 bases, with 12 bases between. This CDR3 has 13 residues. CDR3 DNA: TGTGCCAGCAGCCTCGACTTCGGCACTGAAGCTTTCTTT. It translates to CASSLDFGTEAFF.

The CDR3 reads CAIEERGQGGYEQFF. The CDR3 nucleotides are TGTGCCATCGAGGAGCGGGGACAGGGGGGCTATGAGCAGTTCTTC. The chain uses TRBV10-3 and TRBJ2-1, with 11 bases matching TRBD1. The V segment lost 8 bases and the J segment 8 bases; nucleotides outside the gene matches: 11. CDR1 is ENHRY and CDR2 is SYGVKD in the germline V gene. The CDR3 is 15 residues long.

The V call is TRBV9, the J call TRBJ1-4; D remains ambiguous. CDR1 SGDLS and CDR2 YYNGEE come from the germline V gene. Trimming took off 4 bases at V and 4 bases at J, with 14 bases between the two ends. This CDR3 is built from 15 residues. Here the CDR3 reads CASSPDTRVNEKLFF. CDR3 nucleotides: TGTGCCAGCAGCCCCGACACCCGAGTTAATGAAAAACTGTTTTTT. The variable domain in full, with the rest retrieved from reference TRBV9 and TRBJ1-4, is DSGVTQTPKHLITATGQRVTLRCSPRSGDLSVYWYQQSLDQGLQFLIQYYNGEERAKGNILERFSAQQFPDLHSELNLSSLELGDSALYFCASSPDTRVNEKLFFGSGTQLSVL.

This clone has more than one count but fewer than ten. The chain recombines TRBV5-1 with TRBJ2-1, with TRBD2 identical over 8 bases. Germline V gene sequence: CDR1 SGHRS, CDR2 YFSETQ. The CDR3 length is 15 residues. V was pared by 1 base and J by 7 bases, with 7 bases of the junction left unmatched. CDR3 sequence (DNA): TGCGCCAGCAGCTTGCAAAGCGGGGGAGGGAATGAGCAGTTCTTC. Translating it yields CASSLQSGGGNEQFF.

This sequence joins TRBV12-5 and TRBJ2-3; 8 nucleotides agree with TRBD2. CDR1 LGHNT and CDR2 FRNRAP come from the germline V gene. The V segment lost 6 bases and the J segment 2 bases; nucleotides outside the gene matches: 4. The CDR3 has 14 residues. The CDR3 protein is CASGTSAITDTQYF. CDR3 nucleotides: TGTGCTAGTGGGACTAGCGCGATCACAGATACGCAGTATTTT.

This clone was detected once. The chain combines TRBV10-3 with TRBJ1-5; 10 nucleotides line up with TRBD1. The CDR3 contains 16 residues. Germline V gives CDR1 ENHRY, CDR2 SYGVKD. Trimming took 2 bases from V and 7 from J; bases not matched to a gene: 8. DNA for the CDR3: TGTGCCATCAGTGAGCGTGGGACAGGGGACCAGCAGCCCCAGCATTTT. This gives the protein CAISERGTGDQQPQHF.

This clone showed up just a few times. The DNA of the CDR3 is TGTGCCAGCAGCGTAGACCCAGGCTCTCAGCCCCAGCATTTT. It yields the protein CASSVDPGSQPQHF. This rearrangement joins TRBV9 to TRBJ1-5; D call uncertain. The V end lost 0 bases, the J end lost 6 bases, and 10 bases lay between the germline ends. Germline V gives CDR1 SGDLS, CDR2 YYNGEE. The CDR3 length is 14 residues.

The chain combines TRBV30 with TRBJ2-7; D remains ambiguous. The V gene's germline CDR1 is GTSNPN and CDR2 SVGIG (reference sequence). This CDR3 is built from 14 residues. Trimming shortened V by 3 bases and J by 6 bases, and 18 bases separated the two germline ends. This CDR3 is CAWRLPGSSGEQYF. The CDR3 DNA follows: TGTGCCTGGAGGCTTCCCGGGTCCTCCGGCGAGCAGTACTTC. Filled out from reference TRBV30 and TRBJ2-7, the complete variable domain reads SQTIHQWPATLVQPVGSPLSLECTVEGTSNPNLYWYRQAAGRGLQLLFYSVGIGQISSEVPQNLSASRPQDRQFILSSKKLLLSDSGFYLCAWRLPGSSGEQYFGPGTRLTVT.

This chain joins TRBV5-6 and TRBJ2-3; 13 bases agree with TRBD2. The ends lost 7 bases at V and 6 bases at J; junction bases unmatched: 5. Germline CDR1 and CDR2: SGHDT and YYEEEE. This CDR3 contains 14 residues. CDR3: CASGLAGVGDTQYF. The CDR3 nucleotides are TGTGCCAGCGGACTAGCGGGGGTAGGCGATACGCAGTATTTT.

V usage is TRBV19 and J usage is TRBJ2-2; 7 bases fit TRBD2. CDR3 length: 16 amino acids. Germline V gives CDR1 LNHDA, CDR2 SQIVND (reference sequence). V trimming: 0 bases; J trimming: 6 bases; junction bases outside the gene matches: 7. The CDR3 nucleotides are TGTGCCAGTAGTATAGATCGGTGGCGGGAGCCCGGGGAGCTGTTTTTT. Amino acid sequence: CASSIDRWREPGELFF.